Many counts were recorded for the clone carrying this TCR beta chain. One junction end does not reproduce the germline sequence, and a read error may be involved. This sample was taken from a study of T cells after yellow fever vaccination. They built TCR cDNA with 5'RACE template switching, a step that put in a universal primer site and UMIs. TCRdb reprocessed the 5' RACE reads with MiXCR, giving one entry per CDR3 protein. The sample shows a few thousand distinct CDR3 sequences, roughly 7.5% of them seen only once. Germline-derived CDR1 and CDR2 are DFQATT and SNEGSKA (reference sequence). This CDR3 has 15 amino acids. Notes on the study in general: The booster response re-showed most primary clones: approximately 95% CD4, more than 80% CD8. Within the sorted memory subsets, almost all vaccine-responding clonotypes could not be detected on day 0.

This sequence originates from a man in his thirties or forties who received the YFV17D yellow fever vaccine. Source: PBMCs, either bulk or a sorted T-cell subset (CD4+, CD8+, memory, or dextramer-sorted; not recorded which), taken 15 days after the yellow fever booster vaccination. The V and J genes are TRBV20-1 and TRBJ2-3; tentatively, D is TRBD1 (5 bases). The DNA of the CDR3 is TGCTGTGCTAGAGATGACAGCCGGAGCACAGATACGCAGTATTTT. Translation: CCARDDSRSTDTQYF.